This T cell receptor (beta chain) was sequenced for a study of technical replicates of blood from four donors. TCRdb's table, derived via immunoSEQ multiplex PCR, lists solely in-frame clones and lacks some. The sample includes around 92,000 clones, 95% of them seen just once. J was trimmed by 4 bases and V by 4 bases; bases with no gene match: 8. CDR1 and CDR2 from the germline V gene are LNHDA and SQIVND (reference sequence). The CDR3 sequence is 17 residues long. The sequenced sample consisted of T cells isolated from PBMCs. This TCR was recovered from a human donor in good health. The chain combines TRBV19 with TRBJ2-1; TRBD2 agrees at 12 bases. In DNA, the CDR3 is TGTGCCAGTAGTACCCCCCGGCTAGCGGGAGGGTACAATGAGCAGTTCTTC. Amino acid sequence: CASSTPRLAGGYNEQFF.